Below, 12 T cell receptor beta chains from the same sample are listed, as sequenced in a study of CXCR3-negative and CXCR3-positive naive CD8 T cells. Via 5' RACE with UMI labels, TRB cDNA libraries were prepared. Reanalyzing the 5' RACE reads, TCRdb keeps one entry per CDR3 protein, without DNA. The sample has over 100,000 distinct CDR3 sequences. The sequenced material came from naive CXCR3- CD8+ T cells from blood. Subset meaning: CD45RO-CCR7+CD27+CD95- naive CD8+ T cells lacking CXCR3 (TNR3-). The receptors shown here come from a human donor in good health. Some clones in this sample may be carry-over from other donors' samples.

The rearrangement joins TRBV28 to TRBJ2-1. In germline, CDR1 is MDHEN, CDR2 SYDVKM. The CDR3 spans 12 residues. The CDR3 reads CASSLGHNEQFF. Together with reference TRBV28 and TRBJ2-1, the CDR3 gives the full variable domain: DVKVTQSSRYLVKRTGEKVFLECVQDMDHENMFWYRQDPGLGLRLIYFSYDVKMKEKGDIPEGYSVSREKKERFSLILESASTNQTSMYLCASSLGHNEQFFGPGTRLTVL.

The chain employs TRBV5-4 and TRBJ2-7; TCRdb proposes TRBD1, but this gene call is untestable without DNA. CDR1 and CDR2 (germline): SGHNT, YYREEE (reference sequence). This CDR3 is built from 13 residues. The CDR3 sequence is CASRTSLYSEQYF.

This rearrangement joins TRBV20-1 to TRBJ1-3. The CDR3 spans 15 residues. CDR1 DFQATT and CDR2 SNEGSKA come from the germline V gene (reference sequence). The CDR3 region is CSVGPDRISGNTIYF.

The chain combines TRBV27 with TRBJ2-7; TCRdb proposes TRBD1, but this gene call is untestable without DNA. This CDR3 has 12 residues. Germline CDR1 reads MNHEY; CDR2 reads SMNVEV (reference sequence). The CDR3 spells CATMGQVYEQYF.

The J gene is TRBJ1-5, the V gene TRBV12-3 or TRBV12-4; TCRdb gives TRBD1 as the D gene, but with no DNA this cannot be confirmed. The CDR3 is 15 amino acids. The CDR3 is CASSPGGAGNQPQHF.

V is TRBV14 and J is TRBJ2-1; lacking DNA, the TRBD1 call made by TCRdb goes unchecked. CDR3 size: 13 residues. Germline V gene sequence: CDR1 SGHDN, CDR2 FVKESK. The CDR3 is CASSGWGANEQFF.

The chain recombines TRBV20-1 with TRBJ2-7; TCRdb reports TRBD2, a call that lacks DNA to check it against. Germline V lookup: CDR1 DFQATT, CDR2 SNEGSKA (reference sequence). CDR3 length: 13 amino acids. CDR3: CSARSREGYEQYF.

The J gene is TRBJ2-1, the V gene TRBV5-6. Germline lookup yields CDR1 SGHDT and CDR2 YYEEEE. The CDR3 sequence is 14 residues long. The CDR3: CASARTSSYNEQFF.

The CDR3 protein is CASSPSGGYEQYF. The J gene is TRBJ2-7, the V gene TRBV19; the D call of TRBD2 rests on TCRdb alone, since no DNA is present to check it. CDR1 and CDR2 from the germline V gene are LNHDA and SQIVND (reference sequence). The CDR3 is made up of 13 amino acids.

The chain has TRBV5-6 and TRBJ2-1; absent DNA, TCRdb's TRBD1 call cannot be checked. The CDR3 is 17 amino acids. From germline, CDR1 is SGHDT and CDR2 YYEEEE. CDR3 protein: CASSPGGGLTSYNEQFF.

The CDR3 loop is CSAMGPGTAGYTF. The chain uses TRBV20-1 and TRBJ1-2; TCRdb picks TRBD1, but there is no DNA to check that call. Germline CDR1 DFQATT, CDR2 SNEGSKA (reference sequence). This CDR3 comprises 13 residues.

The CDR3 loop reads CSVEEAHPDSEQYF. The chain carries TRBV29-1 and TRBJ2-7; TCRdb lists TRBD1, though no DNA is available to test this call. There are 14 residues in the CDR3. Germline assignment: CDR1 SQVTM and CDR2 ANQGSEA.